Listed below are T cell receptor beta chains from one sample, sequenced in a study of regulatory T cells in long-lasting Graves disease. TCRdb fed the multiplex PCR reads into MiXCR, producing one record per CDR3 protein. The sample carries approximately 690,000 distinct CDR3 sequences, 25% to 35% recorded once. This specimen consisted of peripheral blood mononuclear cells (PBMCs), obtained when the disease was refractory, from a patient treated with antithyroid drugs. These TCRs come from a female donor with Graves disease. Each CDR3 is given with its conserved first and last residue. D genes are given only for firm matches. Size values are once, few and many counts, or a class for expanded clones, and some rows have none.

TRBJ2-7	TRBV5-1	NA	NA	TGCGCCAGCAGCTTTGCGACAGGAGCTACCTACGAGCAGTACTTC	CASSFATGATYEQYF
TRBJ2-7	TRBV12-3/TRBV12-4	TRBD2	few	TGTGCCAGCAGTTTAGCGGCATTGACTAGCGGGAGCTACGAGCAGTACTTC	CASSLAALTSGSYEQYF
TRBJ1-4	TRBV20-1	NA	NA	TGCAGTGCTACGGGGACCGTACGAACGCCGGCAACTAATGAAAAACTGTTTTTT	CSATGTVRTPATNEKLFF
TRBJ1-1	TRBV14	NA	NA	TGTGCCAGCAGCCAAGATGCCGGGAGCCGTGAAGCTTTCTTT	CASSQDAGSREAFF
TRBJ2-3	TRBV5-1	TRBD2	NA	TGCGCCAGCAGCTCTAGCGGGAGCGCCCCGGATACGCAGTATTTT	CASSSSGSAPDTQYF
TRBJ1-2	TRBV12-3/TRBV12-4	TRBD1	many	TGTGCCAGCAGTTCTACCGGGACAGGGGAACGTGGCTACACCTTC	CASSSTGTGERGYTF
TRBJ1-2	TRBV6-1	NA	few	TGTGCCAGCAGAGGGACCGCAGCCAACTATGGCTACACCTTC	CASRGTAANYGYTF
TRBJ2-3	TRBV12-3/TRBV12-4	NA	NA	TGTGCCAGCAGTTTTGGGGGAGGCTATACGCAGTATTTT	CASSFGGGYTQYF
TRBJ1-6	TRBV7-9	NA	few	TGTGCCAGCAGCTTAGGGCAGGGTTATTCACCCCTCCACTTT	CASSLGQGYSPLHF
TRBJ2-1	TRBV6-1	TRBD1	NA	TGTGCCAGCAGTCGGGACAGGGGTTTCAATGAGCAGTTCTTC	CASSRDRGFNEQFF
TRBJ1-5	TRBV29-1	NA	few	TGCAGCGTGGGGGGGGGAGAAAGAAATCAGCCCCAGCATTTT	CSVGGGERNQPQHF
TRBJ1-3	TRBV11-2	TRBD1	NA	TGTGCCAGCAGCGGGAGTACAGGGGCCCATGGAAACACCATATATTTT	CASSGSTGAHGNTIYF
TRBJ1-1	TRBV20-1	NA	NA	TGCAGTGCTAGGTTGCGACACTCGAACACTGAAGCTTTCTTT	CSARLRHSNTEAFF
TRBJ1-3	TRBV9	NA	NA	TGTGCCAGCAGCGTAGATATGGGGGCGCGCGGAAACACCATATATTTT	CASSVDMGARGNTIYF
TRBJ2-7	TRBV7-2	NA	NA	TGTGCCAGCAGCTTAATGGAGCGGAGGCCCTACGAGCAGTACTTC	CASSLMERRPYEQYF
TRBJ1-3	TRBV6-1	NA	few	TGTGCCAGCAGTCTGGACCACTCTGGAAACACCATATATTTT	CASSLDHSGNTIYF
TRBJ1-5	TRBV7-2	TRBD1	NA	TGTGCCAGCAGCCGCGACAGGGGTTATAGCAATCAGCCCCAGCATTTT	CASSRDRGYSNQPQHF
TRBJ1-1	TRBV28	NA	many	TGTGCCAGCAGTTTAATTGGACGGAAGAACACTGAAGCTTTCTTT	CASSLIGRKNTEAFF
TRBJ1-2	TRBV5-1	TRBD1	NA	TGCGCCAGCAGCTTGGTTGGGACAGGGGTCCCCTATGGCTACACCTTC	CASSLVGTGVPYGYTF
TRBJ1-5	TRBV19	NA	NA	TGTGCCAGTAGTATAGGGTGGCAGCCCCAGCATTTT	CASSIGWQPQHF
TRBJ1-4	TRBV12-3/TRBV12-4	TRBD1	many	TGTGCCAGCAGCTCGGACAGGGGATGGGAAAAACTGTTTTTT	CASSSDRGWEKLFF
TRBJ2-7	TRBV29-1	TRBD2	NA	TGCAGCGTTGAAGGAGTCGTGACAGCCGGGACTAGCGCCTACGAGCAGTACTTC	CSVEGVVTAGTSAYEQYF
TRBJ1-2	TRBV28	NA	many	TGTGCCAGCAGTTTAGCTCGGGGCCCAAACTATGGCTACACCTTC	CASSLARGPNYGYTF
TRBJ1-3	TRBV28	NA	few	TGTGCCAGCAGTTCGGGGACTCTCGTGTTTTTAAACACCATATATTTT	CASSSGTLVFLNTIYF
TRBJ1-2	TRBV5-1	TRBD1	few	TGCGCCAGCAGCTTAACTCCCGGGACAGGGGATTATGGCTACACCTTC	CASSLTPGTGDYGYTF
TRBJ1-3	TRBV3-1	NA	NA	TGTGCCAGCAGCCCGGGTGTGGACGAGGGAAACACCATATATTTT	CASSPGVDEGNTIYF
TRBJ2-5	TRBV7-9	NA	few	TGTGCCAGCAGCGCCTCATTACGGGAGATCGAGACCCAGTACTTC	CASSASLREIETQYF
TRBJ2-7	TRBV12-3/TRBV12-4	NA	NA	TGTGCCAGCAGCCCTGTTTGGGCTGGTGAGCAGTACTTC	CASSPVWAGEQYF
TRBJ1-1	TRBV3-1	TRBD1	few	TGTGCCAGCAGCCAGACTAACAGGGGGACTGAAGCTTTCTTT	CASSQTNRGTEAFF
TRBJ2-5	TRBV28	TRBD1	NA	TGTGCCAGCAGACCCGGACAGGGCGGGGAGACCCAGTACTTC	CASRPGQGGETQYF
TRBJ2-5	TRBV20-1	TRBD2	few	TGCAGTGCTCGTCAACTAGCGGGAGCCCAAGAGACCCAGTACTTC	CSARQLAGAQETQYF
TRBJ1-5	TRBV29-1	NA	few	TGCAGCGTTGTCGACAGCCTCAACCCGAAGCAAAATCAGCCCCAGCATTTT	CSVVDSLNPKQNQPQHF
TRBJ1-4	TRBV7-2	TRBD1	NA	TGTGCCAGCAGCATCGGACAGGGCTGGGTAAATGAAAAACTGTTTTTT	CASSIGQGWVNEKLFF
TRBJ1-1	TRBV20-1	NA	few	TGCAGTGCTAGAGGACAGGAGGGGACTGAAGCTTTCTTT	CSARGQEGTEAFF
TRBJ1-2	TRBV20-1	TRBD1	NA	TGCAGTGCTAAAAGGACAGGGGGTAGAAATGGCTACACCTTC	CSAKRTGGRNGYTF
TRBJ1-1	TRBV28	TRBD1	many	TGTGCCAGCAGACCGTACAGGGGTTATGGGAACACTGAAGCTTTCTTT	CASRPYRGYGNTEAFF